These 17 T cell receptor beta chains were all obtained from the same sample, sequenced in a study of blood T cell repertoires in COVID-19. The assay was immunoSEQ multiplex PCR, and TCRdb's table has in-frame clones only and misses some. There are 310,000 or so clones in the sample; roughly 89% occur only once, and around 5.8% lies in the top ten. The material sequenced was PBMCs or T cells enriched from blood (not recorded which). These receptors were obtained from a woman in her 40s who had recovered from COVID-19.

CDR3 in amino acids: CASSVSGRARTGELFF. DNA for the CDR3: TGCGCCAGCAGCGTTAGCGGGAGGGCCCGAACCGGGGAGCTGTTTTTT. The chain employs TRBV5-1 and TRBJ2-2, with 11 bases aligning to TRBD2. The junction had 7 bases not matched to a gene; V was cut back by 4 bases and J by 5 bases. This CDR3 spans 16 amino acids. CDR1 is SGHRS, CDR2 YFSETQ, per germline.

The chain joins TRBV7-3 to TRBJ1-6; D not resolved. The CDR3 is 13 residues long. Germline lookup yields CDR1 SGHTA and CDR2 FQGTGA. V lost 5 bases and J lost 10, with 12 bases in between. The CDR3 nucleotides are TGTGCCAGCAGCCTCACGGTTGAATCACCCCTCCACTTT. This translates into CASSLTVESPLHF.

The J gene is TRBJ1-5, the V gene TRBV6-1; TRBD1 is a possible D gene (6 bases). Germline V gene lookup returns CDR1 MNHNS and CDR2 SASEGT. Trimming took 0 bases from V and 4 from J, leaving 10 bases between them. This CDR3 is built from 15 residues. CDR3 DNA: TGTGCCAGCAGTGAAGCGTCGGGACATAATCAGCCCCAGCATTTT. Encoded protein: CASSEASGHNQPQHF.

The V gene is TRBV5-1, the J gene TRBJ2-5, with TRBD2 matching 13 bases. The germline gives CDR1 SGHRS, CDR2 YFSETQ. This CDR3 is built from 15 residues. With 8 bases clipped from V and 5 bases from J, the junction kept 9 bases outside the gene matches. The chain's CDR3 is CASYGTSGARETQYF. Written as DNA, the CDR3 is TGCGCCAGTTACGGGACTAGCGGGGCCCGCGAGACCCAGTACTTC. Looking up the rest from reference TRBV5-1 and TRBJ2-5 gives the full variable domain: KAGVTQTPRYLIKTRGQQVTLSCSPISGHRSVSWYQQTPGQGLQFLFEYFSETQRNKGNFPGRFSGRQFSNSRSEMNVSTLELGDSALYLCASYGTSGARETQYFGPGTRLLVL.

J is TRBJ1-1 and V is TRBV28; TRBD1 matches 8 bases. Trimming removed 8 bases from V and 4 bases from J; junction bases left unmatched: 6. The CDR3 spans 13 residues. CDR1 MDHEN and CDR2 SYDVKM come from the germline V gene. CDR3: CASQGARGTEAFF. CDR3 nucleotides: TGTGCCAGCCAGGGGGCGCGGGGCACTGAAGCTTTCTTT.

V is TRBV6-2 or TRBV6-3 and J is TRBJ1-6; maybe TRBD1 (5 bases). Germline assignment: CDR1 MNHEY and CDR2 SVGEGT. The CDR3 totals 16 residues. V was pared by 5 bases and J by 9 bases, with 20 bases between. Written as DNA, the CDR3 is TGTGCCAGCAGTAAACCGAGGACACCGATTGGTTCACCCCTCCACTTT. Its protein is CASSKPRTPIGSPLHF.

The chain links TRBV28 to TRBJ1-1; no clear D. V was trimmed by 1 base and J by 6 bases, leaving 6 bases between them. From germline, CDR1 is MDHEN and CDR2 SYDVKM. This CDR3 is built from 12 residues. The CDR3, as DNA: TGTGCCAGCAGTTTATTGGGCGCTGAAGCTTTCTTT. This encodes CASSLLGAEAFF.

The V and J genes are TRBV7-2 and TRBJ1-6; maybe TRBD1 (5 bases). The V and J ends lost 4 bases and 9 bases respectively, with 10 bases between them. Germline-derived CDR1 and CDR2 are SGHTA and FQGNSA. The CDR3 consists of 13 residues. Written as DNA, the CDR3 is TGTGCCAGCAGCTCTGGGAGGGGTTCACCCCTCCACTTT. This codes for CASSSGRGSPLHF. The full variable domain, in which reference TRBV7-2 and TRBJ1-6 provide the parts outside the CDR3, is GAGVSQSPSNKVTEKGKDVELRCDPISGHTALYWYRQSLGQGLEFLIYFQGNSAPDKSGLPSDRFSAERTGGSVSTLTIQRTQQEDSAVYLCASSSGRGSPLHFGNGTRLTVT.

The chain uses TRBV19 and TRBJ2-2; 7 bases match TRBD2. The CDR3 runs to 16 residues. Trimming at V came to 3 bases and at J to 0 bases, leaving 4 bases not matched to a gene. The germline V gene has CDR1 LNHDA and CDR2 SQIVND (reference sequence). The CDR3 sequence: CASSIASGANTGELFF. CDR3 in DNA: TGTGCCAGTAGTATTGCTAGCGGTGCGAACACCGGGGAGCTGTTTTTT.

The chain has TRBV3-1 (or the pseudogene TRBV3-2) and TRBJ2-5; 7 bases are shared with TRBD1. The CDR3 is 16 amino acids. The germline CDR1 and CDR2 sequences are LGHDT and YNNKEL (reference sequence). V lost 1 base and J lost 7; bases outside the gene matches: 12. CDR3 sequence: CASSQAAPTGFGTQYF. Here the CDR3 DNA reads TGTGCCAGCAGCCAAGCGGCCCCGACAGGGTTCGGGACCCAGTACTTC.

This rearrangement joins TRBV15 to TRBJ2-2; no definite D call. Trimming took 6 bases from V and 7 from J, leaving 6 bases between them. The CDR3 consists of 11 residues. Germline CDR1 and CDR2: LNHNV and YYDKDF (reference sequence). As DNA, the CDR3 is TGTGCCACCAGTGAGGTCGGGGAGCTGTTTTTT. Amino acid sequence: CATSEVGELFF.

The CDR3 bases are TGTGCCAGCAGCTTAAACTCTAACCCCGTGGCTGAAGCTTTCTTT. It encodes CASSLNSNPVAEAFF. The chain uses TRBV7-6 and TRBJ1-1; D is ambiguous. The germline CDR1 and CDR2 sequences are SGHVS and FNYEAQ. Trimming stripped 2 bases from V and 6 bases from J, with 16 bases between. This CDR3 has 15 residues.

J is TRBJ1-2 and V is TRBV4-1; 7 bases fit TRBD1. Trimming cost V 2 bases and J 4 bases; bases outside gene matches: 7. This CDR3 region has 15 residues. Per the germline V gene, CDR1 is MGHRA and CDR2 is YSYEKL. Written as DNA, the CDR3 is TGCGCCAGCAGCCAAAACCGACAGGGCACCTATGGCTACACCTTC. Its translation: CASSQNRQGTYGYTF.

This sequence joins TRBV15 and TRBJ2-5; TRBD1 agrees at 9 bases. The CDR3 covers 17 residues. Germline V gene sequence: CDR1 LNHNV, CDR2 YYDKDF (reference sequence). V shed 1 base and J 1 base; nucleotides not matched to a gene: 7. CDR3 loop: CATSRVGTGRSQETQYF. CDR3 coding DNA: TGTGCCACCAGCAGAGTGGGGACAGGGAGGTCCCAAGAGACCCAGTACTTC. The variable domain in full, completed from reference TRBV15 and TRBJ2-5, reads DAMVIQNPRYQVTQFGKPVTLSCSQTLNHNVMYWYQQKSSQAPKLLFHYYDKDFNNEADTPDNFQSRRPNTSFCFLDIRSPGLGDTAMYLCATSRVGTGRSQETQYFGPGTRLLVL.

This clone has a single count. The chain combines TRBV12-3 or TRBV12-4 with TRBJ1-2, with D possibly being TRBD1 (5 bases). The CDR3 sequence is 13 residues long. The germline V and J ends were trimmed by 6 bases and 3 bases, with 11 bases remaining between them. The chain's CDR3 is CASSPGTHYGYTF. The CDR3 region has the DNA TGTGCCAGCAGCCCCGGGACTCACTATGGCTACACCTTC.

This chain links TRBV13 with TRBJ2-3; weak D call: TRBD2 (6 bases). The CDR3 length is 19 residues. Germline CDR1 reads PRHDT; CDR2 reads FYEKMQ (reference sequence). V lost 5 bases and J 2 bases, leaving 26 bases between the germline ends. CDR3 protein: CASSRGDSGGRAHTDTQYF. CDR3 DNA: TGTGCCAGCAGCCGAGGCGATAGCGGTGGAAGGGCACACACAGATACGCAGTATTTT.

The V and J genes are TRBV5-1 and TRBJ1-1; D unclear. The germline gives CDR1 SGHRS, CDR2 YFSETQ. CDR3 length equals 15 residues. V was clipped by 0 bases and J by 0 bases, with 9 bases between them. The CDR3 is CASSLDRVVNTEAFF. DNA of the CDR3: TGCGCCAGCAGCTTGGATCGGGTAGTGAACACTGAAGCTTTCTTT. The entire variable domain, with the rest obtained from reference TRBV5-1 and TRBJ1-1, is as follows: KAGVTQTPRYLIKTRGQQVTLSCSPISGHRSVSWYQQTPGQGLQFLFEYFSETQRNKGNFPGRFSGRQFSNSRSEMNVSTLELGDSALYLCASSLDRVVNTEAFFGQGTRLTVV.